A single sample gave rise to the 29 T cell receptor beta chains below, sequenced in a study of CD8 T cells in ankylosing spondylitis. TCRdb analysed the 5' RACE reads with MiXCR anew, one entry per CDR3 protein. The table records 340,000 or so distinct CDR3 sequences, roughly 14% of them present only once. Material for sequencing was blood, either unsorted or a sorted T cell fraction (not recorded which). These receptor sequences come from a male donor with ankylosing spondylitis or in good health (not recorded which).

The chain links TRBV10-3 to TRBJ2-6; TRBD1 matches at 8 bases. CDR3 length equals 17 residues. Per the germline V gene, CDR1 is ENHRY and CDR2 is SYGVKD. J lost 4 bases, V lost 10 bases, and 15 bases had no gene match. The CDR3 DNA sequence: TGTGCCACCGCTTATGAGACAGGGGTTTCGGGGGCCAACGTCCTGACTTTC. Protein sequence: CATAYETGVSGANVLTF.

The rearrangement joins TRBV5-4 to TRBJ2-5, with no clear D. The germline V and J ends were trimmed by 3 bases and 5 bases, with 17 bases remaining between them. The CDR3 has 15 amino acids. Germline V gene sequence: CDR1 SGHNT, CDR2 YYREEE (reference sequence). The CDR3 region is CASSSRQGLWETQYF. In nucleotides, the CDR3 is TGTGCCAGCAGCTCCCGACAAGGTTTATGGGAGACCCAGTACTTC.

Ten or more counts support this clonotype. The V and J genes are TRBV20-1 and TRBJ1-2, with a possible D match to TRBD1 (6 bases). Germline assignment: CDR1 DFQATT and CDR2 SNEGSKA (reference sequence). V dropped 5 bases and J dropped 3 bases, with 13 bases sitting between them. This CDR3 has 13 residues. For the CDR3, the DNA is TGCAGTGCTCCTCCCCAGGGGCACTATGGCTACACCTTC. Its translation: CSAPPQGHYGYTF.

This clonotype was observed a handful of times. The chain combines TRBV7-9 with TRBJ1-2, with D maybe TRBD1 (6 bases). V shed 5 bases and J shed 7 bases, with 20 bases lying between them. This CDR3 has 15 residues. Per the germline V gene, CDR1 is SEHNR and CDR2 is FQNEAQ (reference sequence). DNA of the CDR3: TGTGCCAGCAGCCCCTCCACGCAGGGGAAAAGTGGCTACACCTTC. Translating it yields CASSPSTQGKSGYTF. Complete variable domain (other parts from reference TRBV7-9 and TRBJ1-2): DTGVSQNPRHKITKRGQNVTFRCDPISEHNRLYWYRQTLGQGPEFLTYFQNEAQLEKSRLLSDRFSAERPKGSFSTLEIQRTEQGDSAMYLCASSPSTQGKSGYTFGSGTRLTVV.

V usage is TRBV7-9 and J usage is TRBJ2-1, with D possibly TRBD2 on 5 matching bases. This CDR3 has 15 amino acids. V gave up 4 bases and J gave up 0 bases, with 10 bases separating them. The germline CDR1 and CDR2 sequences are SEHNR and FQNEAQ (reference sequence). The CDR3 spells CASSSLASSYNEQFF. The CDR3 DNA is TGTGCCAGCAGCTCCCTAGCCAGCTCCTACAATGAGCAGTTCTTC.

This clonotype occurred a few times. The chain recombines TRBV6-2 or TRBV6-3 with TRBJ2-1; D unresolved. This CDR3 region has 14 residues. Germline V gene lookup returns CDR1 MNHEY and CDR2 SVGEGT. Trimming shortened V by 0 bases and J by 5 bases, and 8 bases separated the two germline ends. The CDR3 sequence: CASSYSTPNNEQFF. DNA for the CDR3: TGTGCCAGCAGTTACTCGACTCCTAACAATGAGCAGTTCTTC.

The CDR3 spells CSAVERGSYNSPLHF. CDR3 coding DNA: TGCAGTGCTGTGGAACGAGGCTCCTATAATTCACCCCTCCACTTT. J is TRBJ1-6 and V is TRBV20-1; the D is unclear. CDR1 is DFQATT and CDR2 is SNEGSKA in the germline V gene (reference sequence). The CDR3 runs to 15 residues. Trimming pared 5 bases from V and 0 bases from J, leaving 11 bases between.

The CDR3 nucleotides read TGTGCCAGTAGTACCACGGGACGGTCTAACTATGGCTACACCTTC. This gives the protein CASSTTGRSNYGYTF. The rearrangement links TRBV19 to TRBJ1-2, with a possible D match to TRBD1 (5 bases). The CDR3 has 15 amino acids. With 4 bases removed from V and 0 bases from J, the gap between germline ends came to 12 bases. CDR1 and CDR2 from the germline V gene are LNHDA and SQIVND (reference sequence).

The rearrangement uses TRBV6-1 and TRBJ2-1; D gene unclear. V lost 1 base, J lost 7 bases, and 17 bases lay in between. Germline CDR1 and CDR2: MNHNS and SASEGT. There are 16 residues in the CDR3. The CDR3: CASSEEVRSRWNEQFF. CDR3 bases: TGTGCCAGCAGTGAAGAGGTGCGGAGCCGGTGGAATGAGCAGTTCTTC.

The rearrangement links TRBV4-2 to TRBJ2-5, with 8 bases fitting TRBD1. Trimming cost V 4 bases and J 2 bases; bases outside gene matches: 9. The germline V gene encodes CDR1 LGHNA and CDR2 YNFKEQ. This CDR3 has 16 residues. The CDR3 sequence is CASSPNQGAWQETQYF. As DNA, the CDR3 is TGTGCCAGCAGCCCAAACCAGGGGGCATGGCAAGAGACCCAGTACTTC.

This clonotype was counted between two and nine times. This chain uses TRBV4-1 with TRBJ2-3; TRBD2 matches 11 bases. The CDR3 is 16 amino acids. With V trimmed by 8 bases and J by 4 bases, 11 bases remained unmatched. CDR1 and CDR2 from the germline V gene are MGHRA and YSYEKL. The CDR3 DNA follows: TGCGCCAGCGGGAGAATAGCGGGAGGGACGGCAGATACGCAGTATTTT. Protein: CASGRIAGGTADTQYF.

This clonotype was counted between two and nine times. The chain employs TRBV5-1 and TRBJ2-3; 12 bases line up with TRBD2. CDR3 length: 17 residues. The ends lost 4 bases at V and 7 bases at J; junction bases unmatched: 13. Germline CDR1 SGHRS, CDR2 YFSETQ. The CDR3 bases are TGCGCCAGCAGCATGGCCCCACAGACTAGCGGGGGAAATACGCAGTATTTT. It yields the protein CASSMAPQTSGGNTQYF.

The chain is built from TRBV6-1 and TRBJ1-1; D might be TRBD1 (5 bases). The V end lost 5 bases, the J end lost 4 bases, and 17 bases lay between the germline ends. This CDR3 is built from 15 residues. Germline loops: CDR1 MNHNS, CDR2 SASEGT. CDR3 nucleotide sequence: TGTGCCAGCAGTAGTGGGGGGTCCCTCGTCACTGAAGCTTTCTTT. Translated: CASSSGGSLVTEAFF.

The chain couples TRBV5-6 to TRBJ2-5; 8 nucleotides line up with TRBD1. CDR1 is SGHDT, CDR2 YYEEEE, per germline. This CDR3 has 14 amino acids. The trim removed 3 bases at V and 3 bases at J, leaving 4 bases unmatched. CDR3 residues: CASSSKTGEETQYF. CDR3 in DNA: TGTGCCAGCAGCTCAAAGACAGGGGAAGAGACCCAGTACTTC.

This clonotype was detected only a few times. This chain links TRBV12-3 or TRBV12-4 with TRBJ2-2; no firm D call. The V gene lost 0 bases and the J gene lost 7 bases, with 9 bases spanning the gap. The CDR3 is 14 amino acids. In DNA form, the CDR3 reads TGTGCCAGCAGTTTAGCCGGGTGGGGCGGGGAGCTGTTTTTT. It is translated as CASSLAGWGGELFF.

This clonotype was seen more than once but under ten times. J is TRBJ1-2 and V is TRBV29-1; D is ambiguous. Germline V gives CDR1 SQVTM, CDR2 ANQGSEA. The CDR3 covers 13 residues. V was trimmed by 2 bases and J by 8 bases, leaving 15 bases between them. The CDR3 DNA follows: TGCAGCGTTGAAATCTCGAACTGGAAAGGCTACACCTTC. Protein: CSVEISNWKGYTF.

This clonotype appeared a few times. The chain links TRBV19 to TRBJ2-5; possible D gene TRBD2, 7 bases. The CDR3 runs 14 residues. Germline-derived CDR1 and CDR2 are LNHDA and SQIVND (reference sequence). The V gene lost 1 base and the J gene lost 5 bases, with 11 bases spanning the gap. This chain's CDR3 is CASSIAGGDETQYF. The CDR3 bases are TGTGCCAGTAGTATAGCGGGGGGCGATGAGACCCAGTACTTC.

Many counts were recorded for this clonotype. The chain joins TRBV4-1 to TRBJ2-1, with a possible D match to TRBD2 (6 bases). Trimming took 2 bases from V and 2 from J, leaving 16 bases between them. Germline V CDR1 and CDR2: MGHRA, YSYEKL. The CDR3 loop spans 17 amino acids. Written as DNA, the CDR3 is TGCGCCAGCAGCCAACGTGGAATAGCGGATGCCTACAATGAGCAGTTCTTC. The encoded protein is CASSQRGIADAYNEQFF.

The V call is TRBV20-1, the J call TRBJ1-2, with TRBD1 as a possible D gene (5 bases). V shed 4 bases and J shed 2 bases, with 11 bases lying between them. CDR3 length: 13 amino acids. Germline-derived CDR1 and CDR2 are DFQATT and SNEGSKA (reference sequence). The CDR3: CSAKRDLNYGYTF. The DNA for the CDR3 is TGCAGTGCTAAACGGGACCTGAACTATGGCTACACCTTC.

The CDR3, as DNA: TGCGCCAGCAGCTTGCCTCGACAGGGGACCGATACGCAGTATTTT. It codes for CASSLPRQGTDTQYF. The chain employs TRBV5-1 and TRBJ2-3, with TRBD1 matching over 8 bases. The CDR3 spans 15 residues. Germline CDR1 and CDR2: SGHRS and YFSETQ. After removal of 1 base from V and 6 bases from J, the junction contained 7 bases not matched to a gene.

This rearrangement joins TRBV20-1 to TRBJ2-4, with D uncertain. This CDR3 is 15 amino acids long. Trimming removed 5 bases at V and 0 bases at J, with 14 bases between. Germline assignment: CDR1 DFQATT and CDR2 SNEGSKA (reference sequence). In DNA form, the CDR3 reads TGCAGTGCTGGCGACCATTCCCCAGCCAAAAACATTCAGTACTTC. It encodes CSAGDHSPAKNIQYF.

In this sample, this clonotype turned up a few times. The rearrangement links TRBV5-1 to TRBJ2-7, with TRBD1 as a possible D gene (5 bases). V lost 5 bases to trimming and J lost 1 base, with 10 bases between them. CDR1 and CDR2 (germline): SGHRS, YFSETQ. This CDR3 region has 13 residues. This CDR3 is CASSFPGSYEQYF. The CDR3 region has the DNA TGCGCCAGCAGTTTCCCAGGGTCCTACGAGCAGTACTTC.

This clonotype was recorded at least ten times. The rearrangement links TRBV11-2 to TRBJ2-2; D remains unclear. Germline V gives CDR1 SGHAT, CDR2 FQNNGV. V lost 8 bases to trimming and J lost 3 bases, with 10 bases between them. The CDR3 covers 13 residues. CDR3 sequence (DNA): TGTGCCAGCCGTTTTCAGGACACCGGGGAGCTGTTTTTT. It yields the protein CASRFQDTGELFF.

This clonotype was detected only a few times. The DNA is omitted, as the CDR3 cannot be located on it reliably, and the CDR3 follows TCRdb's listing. Here the CDR3 reads CASTSGPETFF. This chain connects TRBV6-5 to TRBJ1-1; the DNA was not compared with TRBD1, the D call given in the table. The CDR3 adds up to 11 amino acids, both ends counted. From germline, CDR1 is MNHEY and CDR2 SVGAGI.

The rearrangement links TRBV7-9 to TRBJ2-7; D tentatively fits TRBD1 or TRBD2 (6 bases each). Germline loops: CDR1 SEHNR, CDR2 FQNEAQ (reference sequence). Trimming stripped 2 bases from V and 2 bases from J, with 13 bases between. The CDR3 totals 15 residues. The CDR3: CASSLSGAWAYEQYF. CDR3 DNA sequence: TGTGCCAGCAGCTTATCGGGGGCGTGGGCCTACGAGCAGTACTTC.

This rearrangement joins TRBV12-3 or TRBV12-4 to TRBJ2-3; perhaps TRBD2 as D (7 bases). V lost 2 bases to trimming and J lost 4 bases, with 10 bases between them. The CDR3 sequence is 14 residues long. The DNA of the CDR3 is TGTGCCAGCAGTTTATGGGAGGGGGCAGATACGCAGTATTTT. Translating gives CASSLWEGADTQYF.

The CDR3 DNA sequence: TGTGCCAGCCAACCTTACACTGAAGCTTTCTTT. It is translated as CASQPYTEAFF. The rearrangement uses TRBV11-2 and TRBJ1-1; no reliable D call. The germline gives CDR1 SGHAT, CDR2 FQNNGV. Trimming took off 8 bases at V and 3 bases at J, with 7 bases between the two ends. The CDR3 runs to 11 residues.

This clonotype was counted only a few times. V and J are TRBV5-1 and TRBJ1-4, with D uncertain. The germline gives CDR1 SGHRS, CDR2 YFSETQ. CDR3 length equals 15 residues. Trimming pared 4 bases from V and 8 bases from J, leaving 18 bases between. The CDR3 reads CASSPQGQVAEKLFF. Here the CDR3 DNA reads TGCGCCAGCAGCCCCCAAGGCCAGGTTGCGGAAAAACTGTTTTTT. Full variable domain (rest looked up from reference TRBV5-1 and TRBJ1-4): KAGVTQTPRYLIKTRGQQVTLSCSPISGHRSVSWYQQTPGQGLQFLFEYFSETQRNKGNFPGRFSGRQFSNSRSEMNVSTLELGDSALYLCASSPQGQVAEKLFFGSGTQLSVL.

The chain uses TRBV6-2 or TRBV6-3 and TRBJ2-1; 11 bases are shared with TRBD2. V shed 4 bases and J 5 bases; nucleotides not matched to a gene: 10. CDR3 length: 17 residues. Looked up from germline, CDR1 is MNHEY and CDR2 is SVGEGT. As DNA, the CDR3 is TGTGCCAGCAGTTTAAGATCGGGACTAGCGGCCAACAATGAGCAGTTCTTC. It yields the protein CASSLRSGLAANNEQFF.